The following is a T cell receptor (beta chain) sequence with its context. What it binds is unknown. In TCRdb, the 5' RACE reads were re-called with MiXCR into one record per CDR3 protein. The repertoire holds about 120,000 distinct CDR3 sequences, 8% to 10% seen once, with approximately 39% in the top ten. This entry comes from a study of T cells after yellow fever vaccination. Overall study results and limits: Faster peaking, at day 5 versus 15, marked a secondary response that was weaker. Most clones from primary vaccination were detected again post-booster (almost 98% CD4, roughly 91% CD8).

With 0 bases removed from V and 6 bases from J, the gap between germline ends came to 9 bases. This CDR3 has 14 residues. CDR1 SEHNR and CDR2 FQNEAQ come from the germline V gene (reference sequence). This specimen was CD8+ T cells sorted from PBMCs, taken on the day of the yellow fever booster vaccination. The rearrangement links TRBV7-9 to TRBJ2-1; no clear D gene. The receptor was isolated from a man between 18 and 29 years old who received the YFV17D yellow fever vaccine. CDR3 in amino acids: CASSLAWPRNEQFF. The CDR3 nucleotides read TGTGCCAGCAGCTTAGCATGGCCTCGCAATGAGCAGTTCTTC.